These 25 T cell receptor beta chains share one sample of origin, sequenced in a study of Ad26.COV2.S vaccination and SARS-CoV-2 variants (dated by TCRdb to about 2021). Receptors were amplified or captured by the immunoSEQ multiplex PCR assay. What TCRdb holds here is the immuneACCESS table cut down to in-frame rearrangements. Part of the clones is not present; checked against another copy, under half of the missing clones reflect an unresolved V gene, and the others are unexplained. The sample yields around 370,000 clones; approximately 85% were counted once. The ten largest clones take up 2.5% to 3.5% of the sample. The treatment or condition tag for this specimen amounts to: some 19 received Ad26.COV2.S at low or high dose, single or two shots; 5 received placebo; per-sample allocation not given. For vaccine and placebo recipients, repertoires were sequenced using samples collected on day 63 after the first injection.

The sequenced sample was peripheral blood, obtained in a trial of Ad26.COV2.S vaccine versus placebo. These TCRs come from a person between 18 and 59 years old who received the Ad26.COV2.S COVID-19 vaccine or a placebo.

The chain uses TRBV3-1 (or the pseudogene TRBV3-2) and TRBJ2-1, with 10 nucleotides matching TRBD1. The CDR3 is made up of 18 amino acids. V trimming: 0 bases; J trimming: 4 bases; junction bases outside the gene matches: 9. CDR1 and CDR2 (germline): LGHDT, YNNKEL (reference sequence). DNA for the CDR3: TGTGCCAGCAGCCAAGAAGGTTGGAGGACAGGGGGTTACAATGAGCAGTTCTTC. It is translated as CASSQEGWRTGGYNEQFF.

This chain joins TRBV3-1 (or the pseudogene TRBV3-2) and TRBJ2-5; TRBD2 might be the D (6 bases). Germline V lookup: CDR1 LGHDT, CDR2 YNNKEL (reference sequence). Trimming stripped 5 bases from V and 4 bases from J, with 14 bases between. The CDR3 consists of 14 residues. The CDR3 loop reads CASSYSWGGETQYF. CDR3 nucleotides: TGTGCCAGCAGCTATAGCTGGGGAGGAGAGACCCAGTACTTC.

This clone has just one count. V and J are TRBV18 and TRBJ1-3; D is possibly TRBD1 (6 bases). This CDR3 is 17 amino acids long. Germline CDR1 reads KGHSH; CDR2 reads LQKENI. V lost 3 bases and J lost 0, with 15 bases in between. The CDR3 bases are TGTGCCAGCTCACCGACCAGGGGACACCACTCTGGAAACACCATATATTTT. This encodes CASSPTRGHHSGNTIYF.

The DNA of the CDR3 is TGCAGCGTTGAAGCCCCCGGGGGGGGAGCTTTCTTT. It yields the protein CSVEAPGGGAFF. V and J are TRBV29-1 and TRBJ1-1, with D possibly being TRBD1 (5 bases). Looked up from germline, CDR1 is SQVTM and CDR2 is ANQGSEA. V was cut by 1 base and J by 10 bases, with 13 bases left in between. The CDR3 consists of 12 residues.

This clone was observed a few times. This rearrangement joins TRBV6-5 to TRBJ1-1; D not resolved. The CDR3 has 15 amino acids. In germline, CDR1 is MNHEY, CDR2 SVGAGI. The V gene lost 0 bases and the J gene lost 8 bases, with 16 bases spanning the gap. DNA for the CDR3: TGTGCCAGCAGTTACTCGAGCGGGTTAACCCGAGAAGCTTTCTTT. It translates to CASSYSSGLTREAFF.

The chain employs TRBV4-2 and TRBJ2-6; D unclear. CDR3 length: 15 residues. The germline V and J ends were trimmed by 2 bases and 0 bases, with 5 bases remaining between them. Germline-derived CDR1 and CDR2 are LGHNA and YNFKEQ. This CDR3 is CASSQYASGANVLTF. CDR3 bases: TGTGCCAGCAGCCAATACGCCTCTGGGGCCAACGTCCTGACTTTC.

The CDR3 is CASSEYRRGMNTEAFF. CDR3 nucleotide sequence: TGTGCCAGCAGTGAATATCGACGGGGGATGAACACTGAAGCTTTCTTT. The chain has TRBV25-1 and TRBJ1-1, with TRBD1 as a possible D gene (5 bases). The CDR3 is made up of 16 amino acids. Germline lookup yields CDR1 MGHDK and CDR2 SYGVNS. V lost 0 bases, J lost 0 bases, and 11 bases lay in between.

This rearrangement joins TRBV19 to TRBJ2-1; D may match TRBD1 or TRBD2 (5 bases each). Trimming shortened V by 5 bases and J by 11 bases, and 16 bases separated the two germline ends. The length of the CDR3 is 13 residues. Per germline, CDR1 LNHDA and CDR2 SQIVND (reference sequence). This chain's CDR3 is CASSEDFEGKQFF. CDR3 DNA sequence: TGTGCCAGTAGTGAGGACTTTGAGGGGAAGCAGTTCTTC.

This chain uses TRBV4-3 with TRBJ1-2, with 8 bases that match TRBD1. The length of the CDR3 is 16 residues. J was trimmed by 6 bases and V by 1 base; bases with no gene match: 10. CDR1 is LGHNA and CDR2 is YSLEER in the germline V gene. The CDR3 is CASSQVLRGHLDGYTF. The DNA of the CDR3 is TGCGCCAGCAGCCAAGTACTCAGGGGGCATTTGGATGGCTACACCTTC.

This clone was detected once. The chain employs TRBV6-2 or TRBV6-3 and TRBJ1-6; TRBD1 agrees at 8 bases. With V trimmed by 2 bases and J by 7 bases, 7 bases remained unmatched. Germline V gene data show CDR1 as MNHEY and CDR2 as SVGEGT. The CDR3 sequence is 16 residues long. CDR3 loop: CASSYPRQGKNSPLHF. The DNA of the CDR3 is TGTGCCAGCAGTTACCCTCGACAGGGGAAGAATTCACCCCTCCACTTT.

The chain carries TRBV6-4 and TRBJ2-1; tentative D call: TRBD2 (6 bases). This CDR3 has 20 residues. Germline V gene data show CDR1 as MRHNA and CDR2 as SNTAGT. Trimming removed 6 bases at V and 3 bases at J, with 30 bases between. CDR3 protein: CASSLYHGWGLRGVYNEQFF. The CDR3 region has the DNA TGTGCCAGCAGCCTCTATCATGGTTGGGGGTTGCGGGGTGTCTACAATGAGCAGTTCTTC.

The chain links TRBV24-1 to TRBJ2-7; D not certain. The CDR3 totals 13 residues. Trimming took 0 bases from V and 5 from J, leaving 7 bases between them. Germline V CDR1 and CDR2: KGHDR, SFDVKD. The CDR3 nucleotides are TGTGCCACCAGTGATTTGGCGGCGGACGAGCAGTACTTC. It codes for CATSDLAADEQYF.

On this clone itself: At one of its ends the junction is not consistent with the germline gene, which may arise from a read error. Here the CDR3 reads CASSLNRDTEAFF. CDR3 in DNA: TGTGCCAGCAGCCTAAACCGGGACACCGAAGCTTTCTTT. The chain joins TRBV27 to TRBJ1-1, with D tentatively TRBD1 (6 bases). The CDR3 consists of 13 residues. CDR1 and CDR2 from the germline V gene are MNHEY and SMNVEV (reference sequence).

The gene calls are TRBV11-3 and TRBJ2-5; 7 bases are a match to TRBD2. The CDR3 sequence is 16 residues long. Germline V gene sequence: CDR1 SGHNT, CDR2 YENEEA. The V and J ends lost 5 bases and 1 base, in that order; junction bases with no gene match: 10. In DNA form, the CDR3 reads TGTGCCAGCAGCCACCCCGGGGAGGGGACCCAAGAGACCCAGTACTTC. This sequence encodes CASSHPGEGTQETQYF.

The rearrangement uses TRBV18 and TRBJ1-5, with D hard to call. The V end lost 3 bases, the J end lost 6 bases, and 12 bases lay between the germline ends. The CDR3 has 14 residues. Germline assignment: CDR1 KGHSH and CDR2 LQKENI. The CDR3 DNA is TGTGCCAGCTCACCCTCCGGGGTGGTTCAGCCCCAGCATTTT. Its protein is CASSPSGVVQPQHF.

This clone was seen a few times. This chain connects TRBV5-8 to TRBJ1-5; possibly TRBD1 for D (5 bases). The length of the CDR3 is 12 residues. V was shortened by 3 bases and J by 11 bases, with 12 bases between the two germline ends. CDR1 SGHTS and CDR2 YDEGEE come from the germline V gene. CDR3 loop: CASSSLTATQHF. The CDR3 coding sequence is TGTGCCAGCAGCTCCCTGACAGCTACCCAGCATTTT.

The chain couples TRBV21-1 to TRBJ2-1; TRBD2 is taken as the D call from the table, unchecked against the DNA. TRBV21-1 is classified as a pseudogene. This CDR3 is 19 amino acids long. The CDR3 is CASSKERGLAGGPVNEQFF. The CDR3 DNA is TGTGCCAGCAGCAAAGAGCGAGGACTAGCGGGAGGGCCGGTCAATGAGCAGTTCTTC.

The chain couples TRBV27 to TRBJ2-7; D ambiguous. V was cut by 0 bases and J by 5 bases, with 5 bases left in between. The CDR3 totals 12 residues. Germline CDR1 and CDR2: MNHEY and SMNVEV (reference sequence). This chain's CDR3 is CASSLSSHEQYF. CDR3 DNA: TGTGCCAGCAGTTTATCGAGCCACGAGCAGTACTTC.

The rearrangement joins TRBV7-8 to TRBJ1-4; D possibly corresponds to TRBD1 (6 bases). CDR1 and CDR2 from the germline V gene are SGHVS and FQNEAQ. Trimming stripped 5 bases from V and 8 bases from J, with 15 bases between. CDR3 length equals 14 residues. Written as DNA, the CDR3 is TGTGCCAGCAGCACTTACAGGGACGAAGAAAAACTGTTTTTT. Protein product: CASSTYRDEEKLFF.

This rearrangement joins TRBV30 to TRBJ2-7; D gene uncertain. Trimming took off 3 bases at V and 2 bases at J, with 8 bases between the two ends. This CDR3 spans 12 amino acids. Germline loops: CDR1 GTSNPN, CDR2 SVGIG (reference sequence). The CDR3 nucleotides read TGTGCCTGGAGGTTGGACCCCTACGAGCAGTACTTC. Amino acid sequence: CAWRLDPYEQYF. The complete variable domain, with remaining parts taken from reference TRBV30 and TRBJ2-7, reads SQTIHQWPATLVQPVGSPLSLECTVEGTSNPNLYWYRQAAGRGLQLLFYSVGIGQISSEVPQNLSASRPQDRQFILSSKKLLLSDSGFYLCAWRLDPYEQYFGPGTRLTVT.

This clone is a singleton in its sample. The rearrangement joins TRBV7-2 to TRBJ2-7; 7 positions match TRBD2. Germline V gene lookup returns CDR1 SGHTA and CDR2 FQGNSA. With 0 bases clipped from V and 2 bases from J, the junction kept 4 bases outside the gene matches. This CDR3 is built from 15 residues. DNA of the CDR3: TGTGCCAGCAGCTTAGCTCCCGGGAGGACCTACGAGCAGTACTTC. Translation: CASSLAPGRTYEQYF.

The V gene is TRBV15, the J gene TRBJ2-3; D not resolved. Germline V CDR1 and CDR2: LNHNV, YYDKDF (reference sequence). The CDR3 length is 15 residues. Trimming shortened V by 6 bases and J by 1 base, and 14 bases separated the two germline ends. DNA for the CDR3: TGTGCCACCAGTGGCGGTACGGAACGCACAGATACGCAGTATTTT. Its protein product is CATSGGTERTDTQYF.

The gene calls are TRBV10-1 and TRBJ2-5, with 10 bases identical to TRBD2. The CDR3 extends over 15 amino acids. V lost 3 bases to trimming and J lost 4 bases; unmatched junction nucleotides: 5. CDR1 WNHNN and CDR2 SYGVQD come from the germline V gene (reference sequence). The CDR3 DNA sequence: TGCGCCAGCAGTGACAGGCTAGCGGGAGTAGAGACCCAGTACTTC. Translating gives CASSDRLAGVETQYF.

This chain connects TRBV7-2 to TRBJ1-2, with 10 bases fitting TRBD1. V was pared by 3 bases and J by 5 bases, with 6 bases of the junction left unmatched. The length of the CDR3 is 15 residues. The germline V gene encodes CDR1 SGHTA and CDR2 FQGNSA. The CDR3 region is CASSFTGQGGYGYTF. As DNA, the CDR3 is TGTGCCAGCAGCTTTACCGGACAGGGGGGATATGGCTACACCTTC.

This chain connects TRBV18 to TRBJ1-2, with TRBD1 identical over 7 bases. This CDR3 contains 14 residues. Germline V gene data show CDR1 as KGHSH and CDR2 as LQKENI. V dropped 6 bases and J dropped 3; count of bases not matched to a gene: 7. CDR3 loop: CASSLPGQYYGYTF. The CDR3 DNA sequence: TGTGCCAGCTCGTTACCGGGACAGTACTATGGCTACACCTTC.